The sequence of this TCR beta chain was determined in a study of CD8 T cells in Susac syndrome. The CD8+ and CD4+ T cells were negatively isolated, with the TEMRA cells enriched by FACS. For this clonotype: Its antigen remains unidentified.

An input of about 0.45 to 1 ug of RNA was subjected to reverse transcription using random hexamers. TCR beta CDR3 was amplified by immunoSEQ covering 54 Vbeta and 13 Jbeta. TCRdb fed the immunoSEQ multiplex PCR reads into MiXCR, producing one record per CDR3 protein. Here the sample spans some 400,000 distinct CDR3 sequences, 85% to 90% being singletons. Between the trimmed V and J ends, which lost 0 bases and 1 base, there was a span of 10 bases. This CDR3 has 15 amino acids. Germline assignment: CDR1 MNHEY and CDR2 SVGEGT. Study findings and constraints: By the study's own acknowledgment, its TCR sequencing and HLA analysis included relatively few individuals.

The specimen sequenced was CD8+ T cells from PBMCs. The source is a human donor with multiple sclerosis. V and J are TRBV6-2 or TRBV6-3 and TRBJ2-7; tentatively, D is TRBD2 (5 bases). CDR3 amino acids: CASSYSSTGSYEQYF. CDR3 DNA: TGTGCCAGCAGTTACTCGAGCACGGGATCCTACGAGCAGTACTTC.